This T cell receptor beta chain was identified during a study of cytomegalovirus exposure and HLA in healthy donors (dated by TCRdb to 2017 to 2019). Looking at the study overall: According to an earlier analysis of several hundred of the donors, some 170 million T cells yielded some 120 million unique TCR beta sequences and around 300 Gb of sequence data. Typing coverage varied by locus: 629-630 donors for A, B, C, DRB1 and DQB1; about 520 for DQA1; some 610 for DPA1; fewer than 480 for DPB1. HLA typing covered class I and class II loci at four-digit resolution. Along with the roughly 670-subject first cohort, a separate validation cohort of over a hundred different subjects was used. Using immunosequencing, the study profiled T cell repertoires from 666 subjects and related those repertoires to cytomegalovirus serostatus. Among about 390 genotyped donors of the cohort, an average of about 240,000 unique TCR beta nucleotide sequences were sequenced per donor, roughly 20% of them non-productive. Donor age, sex, ethnicity and CMV serostatus were compiled alongside the repertoire data. All discovery cohort repertoires had been generated using a single sequencing platform. A later analysis re-examined previously published TCR beta repertoires from 610 or so donors and added high-resolution HLA genotyping to investigate patterns of TCR occurrence. A later genetic analysis used genome-wide SNP genotypes for about 55% of the 666 donors, treating that subset as a discovery cohort. The study aimed to test whether signatures of past pathogen exposure could be identified by cataloging public T cell receptors. An early release covering about 600 HLA-typed donors comprised approximately 300 gigabases of sequencing data and tens of millions of unique TCR sequences. To predict cytomegalovirus infection status, the study combined high-throughput TCR immunosequencing, statistical association of individual TCRs with disease status, and machine learning. Among the roughly 370 genotyped donors, 75% to 90% belonged to the genetic ancestry cluster associated with self-reported Caucasian donors. Four or five DR-DQ haplotypes were handled as single units for association and clustering because linkage in the cohort was strong. In an earlier analysis of over 550 of the donors, high-throughput TCR beta sequencing was used to judge whether each TCR beta V gene segment behaved as functional or pseudogenic. Rather than drawing on any new phenotypic data, the later analysis identified candidate immune exposures from TCR beta sequences and the way those sequences occurred across donors.

The cohort was made up of 500 to 850 healthy bone marrow donors. At the time of sampling, all cohort members were nominally healthy, though unrecorded immune exposures were likely present. The donor was CMV seronegative and belonged to the group of 350 or so seronegative cohort members. Every donor gave a peripheral blood sample, and the peripheral blood mononuclear cells from that sample were used for TCR beta sequencing. Genomic DNA was extracted from the blood cell samples with the Qiagen DNeasy Blood Extraction Kit. There are 14 amino acids in the CDR3, from cysteine to phenylalanine inclusive. Kept here is only the CDR3 DNA, which spans 42 bases and is read in frame from base 1. As encoded in the germline V gene (reference sequence), CDR1 is MNHNY while CDR2 is SVGAGI. Trimming takes 8 bases from V and 8 bases from J, and the germline ends sit 18 bases apart. Receptor libraries were prepared by the immunoSEQ multiplex PCR assay. A mixture of 60 forward primers for TCR Vbeta segments and 13 reverse primers for TCR Jbeta segments was used in the multiplex PCR. A multiplex PCR assay on genomic DNA amplified the CDR3 region of rearranged TCR beta genes. On the Illumina HiSeq System, the amplified TCR beta libraries were sequenced as 87-base-pair reads. The published analysis was carried out like this. A later analysis counted 75 million to 100 million unique TCR beta chains across the 666 repertoires, and some 12 million of these chains were shared by at least two donors. A nearest-neighbor algorithm error-corrected the raw reads and collapsed the reads into unique sequences, merging closely related sequences to remove PCR and sequencing errors. V, D and J gene segments were assigned by aligning CDR3 sequences to IMGT reference sequences. For a sequence to be retained, at least a six-nucleotide match to both a V gene segment and a J gene segment was required. A rearrangement counted as productive if the CDR3 had no stop codons and remained in frame with V and J, and every other rearrangement counted as non-productive. Following IMGT convention, CDR3 was defined as the stretch from the second conserved V-encoded cysteine up to the conserved J-encoded phenylalanine. In an earlier analysis of just under 600 of the donors, sequences lacking an unambiguous match to a single V gene segment were excluded. An earlier analysis of fewer than 650 of the donors classified V segments as functional when productive rearrangements were above 56.7% and as segregating when the standard deviation between donors was above 5%. A statistical classification framework was built to diagnose cytomegalovirus status from the catalog of TCR beta chain sequences. A later analysis assigned V and J genes by comparing TCR nucleotide sequences with IMGT/GENE-DB human TR gene sequences. The TCRdist pipeline was used in a later analysis to assign CDR3 sequences and most-parsimonious VDJ recombination scenarios. In a later analysis, each TCR beta chain was defined by its CDR3 amino acid sequence together with its V-gene family, and reads lacking a unique V-gene family were excluded. As a way to deal with suspected cross-contamination and a sequencing artifact, a later analysis dropped under 600 nucleotide sequences that were highly shared and had low generation probability. In a later analysis, a clonal expansion index for each public chain was calculated from normalized within-repertoire ranks of inferred template counts. Generation probabilities in a later analysis came from a VDJ recombination model fitted to out-of-frame rearrangements, and those results were checked against IGoR. In a later analysis, TCR-TCR, TCR-HLA and TCR-CMV co-occurrence was scored with hypergeometric tests, and a repertoire-size bias correction was applied to TCR pairs. False discovery rates were estimated in a later analysis by permuting HLA or CMV assignments 20 times. A later analysis grouped co-occurring TCRs with DBSCAN, adding TCRdist sequence similarity when clustering within HLA-allele-positive subsets. Repertoires with fewer than 30,000 or more than 120,000 public chains were left out of co-occurrence clustering, as were about 5 repertoires with anomalous nucleotide sharing. TCRdb limited this immuneACCESS table to in-frame rearrangements with V and J called. A share of clones is missing; checked studies link under half to unresolved V genes, and the rest is unexplained. V and J calls and clone size come straight from that table; D and trimming were deduced from the DNA. The sample table holds about 110,000 clones, of which around four fifths were seen once. The biggest ten clones account for roughly 1.5% of the sample.

Points the paper makes about the study in general: Because counts were too low, roughly 18 rarely observed V segments, including chromosome 9 orphons, were left out of the earlier analysis of over 550 of the donors. According to a later analysis, TCR association rates differed among HLA loci, with DRB1 alleles showing the most associated TCRs and HLA-C alleles showing the fewest. In both the original and validation cohorts, the classifier was reported to diagnose cytomegalovirus status with high specificity and sensitivity. HLA typing was unavailable for some donors at each locus, so association tests used only the typed subset. A cluster of highly shared sequence variants was judged likely to represent a technical artifact of the sequencing pipeline. Roughly uniform sequencing depth across donors was assumed in presence/absence analyses, although this assumption may not hold. Correlated functional status among segregating V segments might reflect linkage disequilibrium, but an unknown experimental factor could not be ruled out. Assigning TCR associations to individual alleles was difficult when HLA alleles, especially DR and DQ, strongly co-occurred. Because the 87-base-pair reads could not distinguish some IMGT-functional V segments, including TRBV6-2 and TRBV6-3, those segments were excluded. A later analysis associated some 17,000 TCR beta sequences with specific HLA alleles at a false discovery rate of 0.05. In this cohort, only TCR beta chains were sequenced, and detectable features were limited by the absence of alpha or paired-chain data. The study gave a list of 150 to 200 TCR beta chains associated with cytomegalovirus. Across donors, most TCR sequences were observed very rarely, whereas some public TCRs were present in many individuals. A further reported finding was that TCR beta sequences accurately predicted the HLA-A and HLA-B alleles for most subjects in the first cohort. Immune exposure information for the cohort was limited to CMV serostatus. It was suggested by the authors that the approach could potentially be generalized to other disease states and immunological phenotypes. Most CMV-associated TCR beta chains appeared to be HLA-restricted in a later analysis, and the HLA associations seemed to be driven largely by CMV exposure. According to a later analysis, parvovirus B19, influenza, CMV and Epstein-Barr virus appeared linked to several top co-occurrence clusters. A later analysis found that HLA-associated TCR beta chains were more clonally expanded and had lower generation probabilities than equally common non-associated chains. According to a later genetic analysis, donors in an Asian-associated ancestry cluster had fewer N-insertions in productive TCRs than the approximately 700-donor mean. In an earlier analysis of more than 500 of the donors, most TCR beta V segments appeared in productive rearrangements about 87% or about 30% of the time, broadly matching IMGT annotations. Three of the identified cytomegalovirus-associated TCR beta chains were confirmed in vitro to be specific for cytomegalovirus antigens. An association between a missense DCLRE1C variant and V-gene and J-gene trimming of TCR beta chains was found in a later genetic analysis and replicated in an independent cohort.

This clone was detected a few times. There is no known antigen for this receptor. Per-nucleotide qualities are absent, and no much larger clonotype sits a single base away. This receptor chain uses TRBV6-6 and TRBJ1-4; the D gene is possibly TRBD1, with 6 bases matching. The specimen sequenced was PBMCs. This TCR was sampled from a man aged 50 to 60 in good health and CMV-seronegative. The CDR3 loop reads CASQKGVLGEKLFF. The nucleotide sequence reads TGTGCCAGCCAGAAGGGGGTATTAGGAGAAAAACTGTTTTTT.